This TCR beta chain is from a study of T cells in Graves' hyperthyroidism and ophthalmopathy. The V and J ends lost 5 bases and 6 bases, in that order; junction bases with no gene match: 11. The CDR3 length is 15 residues. The TCR beta CDR3 regions underwent amplification using RNA transcripts as the source. HTBI primers were used for first-round RT-PCR of the TCR CDR3. TCRdb ran MiXCR on the multiplex PCR reads and lists one entry per CDR3 protein. Here the sample spans hundreds of thousands of distinct CDR3 sequences, under 20% being singletons. Concerning this clonotype itself: This clone may be a read error of a much larger clone one base away.

The sequence came from a woman in her 50s with Graves' hyperthyroidism that later progressed to Graves' ophthalmopathy. The chain uses TRBV12-3 or TRBV12-4 and TRBJ2-7, with 9 bases identical to TRBD2. The source material was blood. CDR3 region: CASSARSGGPGEQYF. The CDR3 DNA sequence: TGTGCCAGCAGTGCGAGAAGCGGGGGGCCCGGCGAGCAGTACTTC.